This T cell receptor (beta chain) was sequenced in a study of post-analysis software for immune sequencing data. At the level of the study: Included courses were relapsing-remitting and secondary progressive multiple sclerosis; progressive-relapsing multiple sclerosis was also included.

Comment on this clonotype: The antigen is unknown.

Study-level findings and limits: Controls' normalized Chao1 diversity significantly exceeded that of multiple sclerosis patients. Four to six TRBV segments were more frequent in patients than controls; TRBV5-6, TRBV5-1 and TRBV20-1 belonged to this group.

CDR3 length: 14 amino acids. After removal of 3 bases from V and 2 bases from J, the junction contained 2 bases not matched to a gene. Germline CDR1 LGHDT, CDR2 YNNKEL (reference sequence). Unique molecular identifiers had been added to the TCR beta cDNA libraries. TCRdb fed the PCR reads into MiXCR, producing one record per CDR3 protein. The data contain 350,000 to 450,000 distinct CDR3 sequences, over 30% of them singletons. Material: blood. This sequence was found in a girl aged 2 to 10 with multiple sclerosis. The chain carries TRBV3-1 and TRBJ2-3, with 7 positions matching TRBD2. CDR3 nucleotide sequence: TGTGCCAGCAGCCACGGGACTAACACAGATACGCAGTATTTT. Its translation is CASSHGTNTDTQYF.